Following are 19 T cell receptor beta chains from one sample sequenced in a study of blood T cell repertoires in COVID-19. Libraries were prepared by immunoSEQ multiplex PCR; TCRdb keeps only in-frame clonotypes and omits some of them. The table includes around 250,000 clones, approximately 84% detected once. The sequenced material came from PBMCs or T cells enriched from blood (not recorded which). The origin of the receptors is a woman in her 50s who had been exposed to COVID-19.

The CDR3 here is CASSIGEGAGELFF. The DNA of the CDR3 is TGTGCCAGTAGTATAGGGGAGGGTGCCGGGGAGCTGTTTTTT. This sequence joins TRBV19 and TRBJ2-2; TRBD2 aligns across 7 bases. The junction had 2 bases not matched to a gene; V was cut back by 1 base and J by 6 bases. Germline loops: CDR1 LNHDA, CDR2 SQIVND (reference sequence). The CDR3 runs 14 residues. Combining the CDR3 with reference TRBV19 and TRBJ2-2 gives the whole variable domain DGGITQSPKYLFRKEGQNVTLSCEQNLNHDAMYWYRQDPGQGLRLIYYSQIVNDFQKGDIAEGYSVSREKKESFPLTVTSAQKNPTAFYLCASSIGEGAGELFFGEGSRLTVL.

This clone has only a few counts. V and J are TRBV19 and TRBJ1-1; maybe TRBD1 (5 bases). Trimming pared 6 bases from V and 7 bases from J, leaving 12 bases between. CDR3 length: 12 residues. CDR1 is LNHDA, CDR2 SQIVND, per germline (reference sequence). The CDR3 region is CASSRVPGEAFF. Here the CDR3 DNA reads TGTGCCAGTAGCAGGGTCCCGGGTGAAGCTTTCTTT.

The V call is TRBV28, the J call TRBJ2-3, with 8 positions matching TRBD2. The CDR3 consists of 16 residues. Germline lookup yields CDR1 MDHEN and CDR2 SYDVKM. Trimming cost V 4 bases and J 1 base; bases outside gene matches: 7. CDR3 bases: TGTGCCAGCAGTTCCCATAGCGGGGATGGCACAGATACGCAGTATTTT. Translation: CASSSHSGDGTDTQYF.

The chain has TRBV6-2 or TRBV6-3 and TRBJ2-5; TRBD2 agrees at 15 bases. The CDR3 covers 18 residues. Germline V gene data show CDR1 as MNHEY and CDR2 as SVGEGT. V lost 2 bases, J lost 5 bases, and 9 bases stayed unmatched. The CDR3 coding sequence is TGTGCCAGCAGTTACCCACCCGGGACTAGCGGGGGGTCCGAGACCCAGTACTTC. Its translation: CASSYPPGTSGGSETQYF.

The CDR3 DNA reads TGTGCCAGCAGCCCGAGGACAGGGGGGACTGGGGCCAACGTCCTGACTTTC. It translates to CASSPRTGGTGANVLTF. The chain carries TRBV7-2 and TRBJ2-6; 10 bases are a match to TRBD1. J lost 2 bases, V lost 5 bases, and 6 bases had no gene match. In germline, CDR1 is SGHTA, CDR2 FQGNSA. The CDR3 contains 17 residues.

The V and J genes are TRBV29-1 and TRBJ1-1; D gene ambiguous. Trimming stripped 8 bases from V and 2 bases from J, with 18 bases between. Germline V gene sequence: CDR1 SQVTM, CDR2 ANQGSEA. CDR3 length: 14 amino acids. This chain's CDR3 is CSSSTFATNTEAFF. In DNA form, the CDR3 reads TGCAGCTCCTCTACGTTCGCGACAAACACTGAAGCTTTCTTT.

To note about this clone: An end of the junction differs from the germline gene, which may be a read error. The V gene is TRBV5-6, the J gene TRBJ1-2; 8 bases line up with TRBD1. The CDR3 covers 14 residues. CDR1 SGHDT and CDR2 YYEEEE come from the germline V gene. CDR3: CASSLERTGSLHVF. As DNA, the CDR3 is TGTGCCAGCAGCTTGGAGAGGACAGGGAGTTTGCATGTCTTC.

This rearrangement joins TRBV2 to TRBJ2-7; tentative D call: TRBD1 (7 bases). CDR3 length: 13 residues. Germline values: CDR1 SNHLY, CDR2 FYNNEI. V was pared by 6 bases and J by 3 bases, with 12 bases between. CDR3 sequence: CASRRDSHYEQYF. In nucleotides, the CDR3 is TGTGCCAGCAGGCGGGACAGTCACTACGAGCAGTACTTC.

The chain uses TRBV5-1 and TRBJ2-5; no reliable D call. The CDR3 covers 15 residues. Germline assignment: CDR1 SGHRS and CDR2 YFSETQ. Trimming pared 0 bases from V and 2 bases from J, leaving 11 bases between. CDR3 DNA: TGCGCCAGCAGCTTGGGTACTACTATGCAAGAGACCCAGTACTTC. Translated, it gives CASSLGTTMQETQYF.

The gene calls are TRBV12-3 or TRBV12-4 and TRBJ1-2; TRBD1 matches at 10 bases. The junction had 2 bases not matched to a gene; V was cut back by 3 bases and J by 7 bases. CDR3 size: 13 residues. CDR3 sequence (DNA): TGTGCCAGCAGTTTTGGGGACAGGGGTGGCTACACCTTC. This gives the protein CASSFGDRGGYTF.

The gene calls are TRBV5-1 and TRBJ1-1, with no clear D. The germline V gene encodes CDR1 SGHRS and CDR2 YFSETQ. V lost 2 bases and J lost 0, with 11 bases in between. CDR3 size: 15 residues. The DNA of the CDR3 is TGCGCCAGCAGCTTAGTCAACAGCATGAACACTGAAGCTTTCTTT. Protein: CASSLVNSMNTEAFF.

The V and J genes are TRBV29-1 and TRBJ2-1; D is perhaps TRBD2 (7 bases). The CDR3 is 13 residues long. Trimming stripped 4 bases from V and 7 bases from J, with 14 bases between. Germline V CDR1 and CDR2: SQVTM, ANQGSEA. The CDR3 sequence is CSVGGGGRNEQFF. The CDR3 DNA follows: TGCAGCGTTGGGGGGGGCGGTAGGAATGAGCAGTTCTTC.

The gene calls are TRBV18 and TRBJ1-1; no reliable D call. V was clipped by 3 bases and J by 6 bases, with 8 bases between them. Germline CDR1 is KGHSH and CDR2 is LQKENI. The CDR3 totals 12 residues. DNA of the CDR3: TGTGCCAGCTCACCGGTCGGTGCTGAAGCTTTCTTT. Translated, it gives CASSPVGAEAFF.

The DNA for the CDR3 is TGTGCCAGCAGCCCCTCCGGGGTGCGCAAGGAGACCCAGTACTTC. Translation: CASSPSGVRKETQYF. J is TRBJ2-5 and V is TRBV7-2, with D possibly TRBD2 on 5 matching bases. CDR1 is SGHTA, CDR2 FQGNSA, per germline. Trimming took off 5 bases at V and 5 bases at J, with 18 bases between the two ends. CDR3 length: 15 residues.

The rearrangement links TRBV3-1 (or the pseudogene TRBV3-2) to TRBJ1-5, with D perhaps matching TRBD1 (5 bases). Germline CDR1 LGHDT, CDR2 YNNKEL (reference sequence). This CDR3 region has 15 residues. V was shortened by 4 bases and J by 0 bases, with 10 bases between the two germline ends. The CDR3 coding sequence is TGTGCCAGCAGCCTATCAGACAGTAGCAATCAGCCCCAGCATTTT. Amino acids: CASSLSDSSNQPQHF.

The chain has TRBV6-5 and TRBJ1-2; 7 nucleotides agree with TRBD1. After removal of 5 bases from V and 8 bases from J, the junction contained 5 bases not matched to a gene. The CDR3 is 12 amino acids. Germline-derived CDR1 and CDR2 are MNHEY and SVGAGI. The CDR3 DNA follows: TGTGCCAGCAGTCGACAGGGCAGCGGCTACACCTTC. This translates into CASSRQGSGYTF.

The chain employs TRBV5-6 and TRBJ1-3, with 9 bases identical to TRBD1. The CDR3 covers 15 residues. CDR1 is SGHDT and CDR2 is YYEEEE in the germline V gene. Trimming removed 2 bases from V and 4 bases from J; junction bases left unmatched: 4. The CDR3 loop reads CASSLGQGKGNTIYF. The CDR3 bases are TGTGCCAGCAGCTTAGGACAGGGGAAAGGAAACACCATATATTTT.

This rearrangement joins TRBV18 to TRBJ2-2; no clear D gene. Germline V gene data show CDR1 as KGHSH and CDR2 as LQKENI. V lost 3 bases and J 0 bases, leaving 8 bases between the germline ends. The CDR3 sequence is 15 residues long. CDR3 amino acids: CASSPRPSNTGELFF. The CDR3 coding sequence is TGTGCCAGCTCACCGAGGCCGTCGAACACCGGGGAGCTGTTTTTT.

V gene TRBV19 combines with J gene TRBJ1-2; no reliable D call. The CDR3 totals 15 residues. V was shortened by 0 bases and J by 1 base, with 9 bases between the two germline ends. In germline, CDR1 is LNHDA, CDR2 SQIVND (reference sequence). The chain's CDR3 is CASSIDLAINYGYTF. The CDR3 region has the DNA TGTGCCAGTAGTATAGATCTGGCCATTAACTATGGCTACACCTTC.